The 5 T cell receptor beta chains below come from one sample, sequenced in a study of metastatic and nonmetastatic thyroid tumors. TCRdb re-called the PCR reads via MiXCR. The repertoire includes approximately 30,000 clones, roughly 7.1% of them detected once, and around 45% sits in the top ten. Patients were all untreated before their thyroid surgery. Input material: blood. These receptors were collected from a female donor with papillary thyroid cancer or a benign thyroid nodule (not recorded which). Some clones in this sample may be carry-over from other donors' samples.

The table lists this clone with many counts. This sequence joins TRBV30 and TRBJ1-1; possible D gene TRBD1, 6 bases. The germline V and J ends were trimmed by 4 bases and 1 base, with 10 bases remaining between them. Germline V lookup: CDR1 GTSNPN, CDR2 SVGIG (reference sequence). CDR3 length: 13 residues. The CDR3 protein is CAWMGHPNTEAFF. CDR3 nucleotide sequence: TGTGCCTGGATGGGACATCCGAACACTGAAGCTTTCTTT.

This clone is categorized as medium-sized (0.01 to 0.1%). This chain's CDR3 is CASSLKQGYEQYF. As DNA, the CDR3 is TGTGCCAGCAGTCTAAAACAGGGCTACGAGCAGTACTTC. V usage is TRBV27 and J usage is TRBJ2-7; D is possibly TRBD1 (6 bases). Trimming removed 5 bases from V and 3 bases from J, with 11 bases in between. This CDR3 is built from 13 residues. The germline gives CDR1 MNHEY, CDR2 SMNVEV (reference sequence).

At least ten counts were recorded for this clone. The genes are TRBV6-4 and TRBJ1-6, with 9 nucleotides matching TRBD1. The CDR3 spans 17 residues. In germline, CDR1 is MRHNA, CDR2 SNTAGT. Unmatched junction bases numbered 8, after V lost 1 base and J lost 7 bases. DNA for the CDR3: TGTGCCAGCAGTGACTATCCAACCGGGACAGGGAATTCACCCCTCCACTTT. Protein sequence: CASSDYPTGTGNSPLHF.

This clone was seen a handful of times. This may come from a read error, since a much larger clone is one base off. Other DNA sequences of this sample code for an identical CDR3. This sequence joins TRBV20-1 and TRBJ1-2; D unresolved. Looked up from germline, CDR1 is DFQATT and CDR2 is SNEGSKA (reference sequence). CDR3 length: 14 residues. V lost 1 base and J lost 5, with 14 bases in between. The CDR3 loop reads CSARVVAPNYGYTF. In DNA, the CDR3 is TGCAGTGCTAGAGTGGTAGCTCCCAATTATGGCTACACCTTC.

This clone was counted many times. The chain recombines TRBV29-1 with TRBJ2-2; a possible D gene is TRBD1 (5 bases). The V end lost 4 bases, the J end lost 0 bases, and 9 bases lay between the germline ends. The CDR3 has 14 amino acids. Germline V gene data show CDR1 as SQVTM and CDR2 as ANQGSEA. CDR3: CSVVGQANTGELFF. The DNA of the CDR3 is TGCAGCGTTGTGGGGCAAGCGAACACCGGGGAGCTGTTTTTT.